This T cell receptor beta chain was identified in a study of CXCR3-negative and CXCR3-positive naive CD8 T cells. Study outcomes and limitations: In naive cells, CXCR3-negative and CXCR3-positive subsets had similar TRBV-TRBJ usage; memory cells differed. TRB CDR3s were more hydrophobic in CXCR3-positive than in CXCR3-negative naive cells.

Remarks on this clonotype: Antigen: not known.

Naivety in CD8+ T cells corresponded to a CD45RO-CCR7+CD27+CD95- phenotype. This CDR3 is built from 17 residues. In germline, CDR1 is SNHLY, CDR2 FYNNEI. TRB cDNA was prepared as libraries by UMI-labeled 5' RACE. No DNA is given; TCRdb re-called the 5' RACE reads and lists each CDR3 protein once. This sample's table has under 75,000 distinct CDR3 sequences. The rearrangement uses TRBV2 and TRBJ2-1; TCRdb's D gene call, TRBD2, goes unchecked for lack of DNA. Sequencing used naive CXCR3+ CD8+ T cells from blood. This sample's subset: CD45RO-CCR7+CD27+CD95- naive CD8+ T cells expressing CXCR3 (TNR3+). The origin of this receptor is a human donor in good health. Some clones in this sample may be carry-over from other donors' samples. CDR3 residues: CASSESERGYSYNEQFF.